Following are 10 T cell receptor beta chains from one sample sequenced in a study of cytomegalovirus exposure and HLA in healthy donors. With 60 Vbeta and 13 Jbeta primers, the PCR was carried out. Clones were sequenced by immunoSEQ multiplex PCR, and TCRdb holds only the in-frame ones, with some missing. The sample holds approximately 170,000 clones, around 62% seen once. Sample: PBMCs. The receptors shown here come from a man in his forties in good health and CMV-seronegative.

The CDR3 here is CASSLEGLQETQYF. In DNA form, the CDR3 reads TGTGCCAGCAGCTTGGAGGGGTTACAAGAGACCCAGTACTTC. This chain uses TRBV5-8 with TRBJ2-5; TRBD1 is a possible D gene (5 bases). The CDR3 sequence is 14 residues long. From germline, CDR1 is SGHTS and CDR2 YDEGEE. V lost 0 bases and J 2 bases, leaving 8 bases between the germline ends.

With regard to this clone: Other DNA sequences in this specimen translate into the identical CDR3. The chain joins TRBV4-1 to TRBJ2-7; 7 bases align to TRBD1. Germline CDR1 reads MGHRA; CDR2 reads YSYEKL. The CDR3 loop spans 14 amino acids. V was pared by 1 base and J by 1 base, with 1 base of the junction left unmatched. The CDR3 DNA reads as TGCGCCAGCAGCCAAGGACAGGGATCCTACGAGCAGTACTTC. Protein sequence: CASSQGQGSYEQYF.

The rearrangement uses TRBV4-1 and TRBJ1-1; D might be TRBD1 (6 bases). V was pared by 0 bases and J by 9 bases, with 17 bases between. CDR3 length: 15 residues. Germline-derived CDR1 and CDR2 are MGHRA and YSYEKL. The CDR3 reads CASSQDRGGRTKAFF. The CDR3 DNA follows: TGCGCCAGCAGCCAAGATCGGGGGGGCCGGACTAAAGCTTTCTTT.

This clone was detected a few times. This chain joins TRBV2 and TRBJ2-7; D not certain. The V and J ends lost 1 base and 1 base respectively, with 8 bases between them. This CDR3 contains 14 residues. The germline V gene has CDR1 SNHLY and CDR2 FYNNEI. The CDR3 DNA follows: TGTGCCAGCAGTGAAGGGCTGGTATCCTACGAGCAGTACTTC. This sequence encodes CASSEGLVSYEQYF.

The chain combines TRBV4-1 with TRBJ2-7; a weak D match, TRBD1 (6 bases). The CDR3 consists of 13 residues. V was cut by 2 bases and J by 3 bases, with 8 bases left in between. CDR1 is MGHRA, CDR2 YSYEKL, per germline. The DNA of the CDR3 is TGCGCCAGCAGCCAAAAGGACAGCTACGAGCAGTACTTC. Its protein is CASSQKDSYEQYF.

This chain uses TRBV5-6 with TRBJ1-3; D ambiguous. Germline CDR1 reads SGHDT; CDR2 reads YYEEEE. This CDR3 is built from 18 residues. With 6 bases removed from V and 2 bases from J, the gap between germline ends came to 24 bases. This CDR3 is CASTRRLQVLSTGNTIYF. CDR3 in DNA: TGTGCCAGCACCAGGAGGTTGCAGGTCCTCTCGACTGGAAACACCATATATTTT.

This chain joins TRBV6-1 and TRBJ1-1; perhaps TRBD1 as D (5 bases). V lost 6 bases and J lost 1, with 9 bases in between. This CDR3 spans 13 amino acids. The germline CDR1 and CDR2 sequences are MNHNS and SASEGT. This chain's CDR3 is CASSRQSNTEAFF. CDR3 DNA: TGTGCCAGCAGCAGACAGTCGAACACTGAAGCTTTCTTT.

The CDR3 nucleotides read TGCGCCAGCAATAAAACAGGGGTTTACCAAGAGACCCAGTACTTC. Translated, it gives CASNKTGVYQETQYF. The chain recombines TRBV10-1 with TRBJ2-5, with 7 bases lining up with TRBD1. The length of the CDR3 is 15 residues. The V gene end was trimmed by 7 bases and the J gene end by 0 bases; junction bases not matched to a gene: 8. From germline, CDR1 is WNHNN and CDR2 SYGVQD (reference sequence).

The rearrangement uses TRBV5-1 and TRBJ2-5, with D possibly matching TRBD2 (5 bases). Germline-derived CDR1 and CDR2 are SGHRS and YFSETQ. The length of the CDR3 is 15 residues. V lost 0 bases to trimming and J lost 1 base, with 10 bases between them. CDR3 sequence reads: CASSLAPGGQETQYF. The CDR3 bases are TGCGCCAGCAGCTTGGCTCCAGGAGGCCAAGAGACCCAGTACTTC.

The V call is TRBV7-2, the J call TRBJ2-7; 13 bases agree with TRBD2. V trimming: 5 bases; J trimming: 4 bases; junction bases outside the gene matches: 5. The CDR3 contains 15 residues. Germline-derived CDR1 and CDR2 are SGHTA and FQGNSA. The CDR3 sequence: CASSTEGLAGYEQYF. CDR3 DNA sequence: TGTGCCAGCAGCACAGAGGGACTAGCGGGATACGAGCAGTACTTC.